The clone carrying this T cell receptor (beta chain) is a singleton in its sample. Its antigen is undetermined. This sample is drawn from a study of shared clonotypes between healthy human individuals. General observations from the study: Non-shared clonotypes had lower generation probabilities than those shared by all four donors. In general, naive subsets displayed greater estimated richness than memory subsets did. Sequencing depth was expected to affect clonotype sharing among donors.

Tens of thousands of T cell genomes (about 0.2 ug DNA) went into each sorted-subset replicate. This table comes from immunoSEQ multiplex PCR, and its TCRdb copy is limited to in-frame clones, with some not included. The sample yields approximately 2.3 million clones, approximately 93% seen once. CDR1 and CDR2 (germline): SGHTA, FQGNSA. Trimming removed 1 base from V and 0 bases from J, with 8 bases in between. The CDR3 is 15 amino acids. The clonotype was recovered from a man between 18 and 29 years old in good health. Some clones in this sample may be carry-over from other donors' samples. Sequencing was done on a sample of naive CD4+ T cells from PBMCs. Subset here: CD45RA+ positively selected. V and J are TRBV7-2 and TRBJ2-3; D gene ambiguous. The CDR3 sequence is CASSLVAFSTDTQYF. CDR3 nucleotides: TGTGCCAGCAGCTTAGTTGCCTTTAGCACAGATACGCAGTATTTT.